The T cell receptor (beta chain) described here comes from a study of CD8 T cells in ankylosing spondylitis. CDR1 SGHDN and CDR2 FVKESK come from the germline V gene. CDR3 length: 14 amino acids. With 1 base clipped from V and 3 bases from J, the junction kept 2 bases outside the gene matches. On this clonotype: Its antigen is unidentified.

Study-wide results and limits: Roughly eight highly homologous variants made up a TCR beta motif that seemed to typify ankylosing spondylitis blood. There was reportedly significant enrichment of clones that were disease-linked in matched ankylosing spondylitis synovial fluid.

Each CDR3 protein is one row after TCRdb ran MiXCR on the 5' RACE reads. The repertoire holds about 220,000 distinct CDR3 sequences, with approximately 20% as singletons. Sequences were obtained from blood, either unsorted or a sorted T cell fraction (not recorded which). J is TRBJ1-1 and V is TRBV14; 7 bases line up with TRBD1. The receptor was isolated from a male donor with ankylosing spondylitis. CDR3 nucleotides: TGTGCCAGCAGCCAAGCCAGGGGGTACACTGAAGCTTTCTTT. The encoded protein is CASSQARGYTEAFF.